Ten or more counts support the clone carrying this TCR beta chain. These data originate in a study of T cells in Graves' hyperthyroidism and ophthalmopathy. Amplified regions were TCR beta CDR3 sequences from RNA transcripts. HTBI primers were employed in a first-round RT-PCR of the TCR CDR3. TCRdb re-analysed the multiplex PCR reads in MiXCR, keeping a single row per CDR3 protein. The sample lists fewer than 750,000 distinct CDR3 sequences; 14% to 15% were seen once. The study left out patients who had uncontrolled infection, other autoimmune disease, pregnancy or lactation. Diagnosis rested on symptoms, serum thyroxine and TRAb, thyroid ultrasound, and orbital computed tomography. The origin of this receptor is a woman aged 40 to 55 with Graves' ophthalmopathy. The source material was blood.

CDR3 DNA sequence: TGTGCCAGCAGCCTAAAACGGGGTCCCTCAGAAGCTTTCTTT. Encoded protein: CASSLKRGPSEAFF. This chain connects TRBV11-3 to TRBJ1-1; D gene ambiguous. The CDR3 consists of 14 residues. V was pared by 5 bases and J by 8 bases, with 18 bases between. Germline CDR1 is SGHNT and CDR2 is YENEEA.